The 17 T cell receptor beta chains below all came from one sample that was sequenced in a study of graft-versus-host responses after intestinal transplantation. Sequenced by immunoSEQ multiplex PCR; TCRdb stores in-frame clones only, minus some. Counted here are more than 9,000 clones, 90% to 95% occurring once; the ten biggest clones make up roughly 16%. This specimen was bone marrow, taken approximately 1.5 years after intestinal transplantation. These TCRs come from a human patient who received an intestinal transplant, so some T cells may come from the graft donor.

The chain employs TRBV5-6 and TRBJ2-7; the match to TRBD1 covers 10 bases. This CDR3 has 15 amino acids. Looked up from germline, CDR1 is SGHDT and CDR2 is YYEEEE. J gave up 3 bases and V 4 bases, and 7 bases lay outside the gene matches. The chain's CDR3 is CASSEVGQGFYEQYF. CDR3 DNA sequence: TGTGCCAGCAGCGAAGTGGGACAGGGGTTCTACGAGCAGTACTTC. Full variable domain (outside the CDR3, taken from reference TRBV5-6 and TRBJ2-7): DAGVTQSPTHLIKTRGQQVTLRCSPKSGHDTVSWYQQALGQGPQFIFQYYEEEERQRGNFPDRFSGHQFPNYSSELNVNALLLGDSALYLCASSEVGQGFYEQYFGPGTRLTVT.

This chain joins TRBV7-6 and TRBJ1-2, with D perhaps matching TRBD1 (5 bases). Germline V gene sequence: CDR1 SGHVS, CDR2 FNYEAQ. The CDR3 consists of 11 residues. Trimming took off 3 bases at V and 13 bases at J, with 12 bases between the two ends. CDR3 region: CASSFDWGPTF. The CDR3 DNA follows: TGTGCCAGCAGCTTCGACTGGGGACCCACCTTC.

The V gene is TRBV28, the J gene TRBJ1-2; the match to TRBD1 covers 7 bases. Per the germline V gene, CDR1 is MDHEN and CDR2 is SYDVKM. CDR3 length equals 12 residues. After removal of 8 bases from V and 2 bases from J, the junction contained 2 bases not matched to a gene. CDR3 sequence (DNA): TGTGCCAGCGCGACAGGGAACTATGGCTACACCTTC. Translated, it gives CASATGNYGYTF.

This chain links TRBV5-1 with TRBJ2-1, with D perhaps matching TRBD2 (5 bases). The V end lost 0 bases, the J end lost 9 bases, and 13 bases lay between the germline ends. There are 14 residues in the CDR3. CDR1 is SGHRS, CDR2 YFSETQ, per germline. The CDR3 bases are TGCGCCAGCAGCTTGGCCGTGGGAGTACGTGAGCAGTTCTTC. Encoded protein: CASSLAVGVREQFF.

This clone has only a few counts. The V and J genes are TRBV5-4 and TRBJ1-2; the D is unclear. CDR1 and CDR2 (germline): SGHNT, YYREEE (reference sequence). The V gene lost 8 bases and the J gene lost 4 bases, with 15 bases spanning the gap. The CDR3 is made up of 13 amino acids. In DNA form, the CDR3 reads TGTGCCAGTTCCTTTGACATCGTCTATGGCTACACCTTC. This gives the protein CASSFDIVYGYTF.

The chain has TRBV9 and TRBJ1-2; 12 nucleotides agree with TRBD1. CDR3 length: 19 residues. The ends lost 3 bases at V and 4 bases at J; junction bases unmatched: 16. Germline-derived CDR1 and CDR2 are SGDLS and YYNGEE. The CDR3 bases are TGTGCCAGCAGCGCCTCGTTGGGACAGGGGGCCGGGCAGCGCTATGGCTACACCTTC. It yields the protein CASSASLGQGAGQRYGYTF. The entire variable domain, with the rest obtained from reference TRBV9 and TRBJ1-2, is as follows: DSGVTQTPKHLITATGQRVTLRCSPRSGDLSVYWYQQSLDQGLQFLIQYYNGEERAKGNILERFSAQQFPDLHSELNLSSLELGDSALYFCASSASLGQGAGQRYGYTFGSGTRLTVV.

The V gene is TRBV27, the J gene TRBJ2-1; D is perhaps TRBD2 (5 bases). Trimming stripped 5 bases from V and 8 bases from J, with 13 bases between. CDR3 length: 13 amino acids. The germline gives CDR1 MNHEY, CDR2 SMNVEV (reference sequence). In nucleotides, the CDR3 is TGTGCCAGCAGTCCTCCTTGGCGGGATGAGCAGTTCTTC. This codes for CASSPPWRDEQFF.

This chain links TRBV7-9 with TRBJ1-1, with D possibly being TRBD1 (6 bases). Germline V lookup: CDR1 SEHNR, CDR2 FQNEAQ (reference sequence). Trimming took 5 bases from V and 8 from J, leaving 9 bases between them. This CDR3 contains 11 residues. The CDR3: CASSRGTEAFF. CDR3 DNA: TGTGCCAGCAGCCGCGGGACAGAAGCTTTCTTT.

This clone was seen more than once but under ten times. V is TRBV28 and J is TRBJ2-7; D ambiguous. The germline gives CDR1 MDHEN, CDR2 SYDVKM. V shed 4 bases and J shed 1 base, with 5 bases lying between them. This CDR3 has 12 residues. The CDR3, as DNA: TGTGCCAGCAGTTACCTTTCCTACGAGCAGTACTTC. Translation: CASSYLSYEQYF.

The chain links TRBV6-5 to TRBJ2-7, with D unresolved. Trimming took off 9 bases at V and 4 bases at J, with 10 bases between the two ends. Germline V gives CDR1 MNHEY, CDR2 SVGAGI. The CDR3 length is 11 residues. CDR3 in amino acids: CASRSGYEQYF. The CDR3 DNA reads TGTGCCAGTCGCAGTGGTTACGAGCAGTACTTC.

The chain employs TRBV7-9 and TRBJ2-1; the match to TRBD2 covers 8 bases. Trimming took 5 bases from V and 9 from J; bases not matched to a gene: 9. There are 14 residues in the CDR3. Germline V CDR1 and CDR2: SEHNR, FQNEAQ (reference sequence). This chain's CDR3 is CASSPPGREGEQFF. The CDR3 bases are TGTGCCAGCAGCCCCCCGGGACGGGAGGGTGAGCAGTTCTTC.

CDR3 sequence reads: CASSPIRDRAYGYTF. CDR3 sequence (DNA): TGTGCCAGCAGCCCCATTCGGGACAGGGCCTATGGCTACACCTTC. V usage is TRBV4-2 and J usage is TRBJ1-2, with 9 bases identical to TRBD1. Trimming removed 4 bases from V and 4 bases from J; junction bases left unmatched: 7. Germline V gene lookup returns CDR1 LGHNA and CDR2 YNFKEQ. This CDR3 is built from 15 residues.

The count of this clone is one. The chain employs TRBV27 and TRBJ2-7; D possibly matches TRBD1 or TRBD2 (5 bases each). CDR1 MNHEY and CDR2 SMNVEV come from the germline V gene (reference sequence). Trimming cost V 5 bases and J 1 base, with 15 bases left between them. There are 15 residues in the CDR3. CDR3 sequence (DNA): TGTGCCAGCAGTCCCTTACGGGACCCTTCCTACGAGCAGTACTTC. This gives the protein CASSPLRDPSYEQYF.

The rearrangement uses TRBV5-4 and TRBJ1-3, with D possibly matching TRBD1 (6 bases). The CDR3 consists of 15 residues. Looked up from germline, CDR1 is SGHNT and CDR2 is YYREEE (reference sequence). V lost 1 base to trimming and J lost 4 bases, with 12 bases between them. This chain's CDR3 is CASSLRGAKGNTIYF. CDR3 DNA sequence: TGTGCCAGCAGCTTGAGGGGGGCGAAGGGAAACACCATATATTTT.

The genes are TRBV10-3 and TRBJ2-7; 12 positions match TRBD2. There are 18 residues in the CDR3. V shed 0 bases, J shed 3 bases, and the junction held 9 bases outside the gene matches. CDR1 is ENHRY and CDR2 is SYGVKD in the germline V gene. CDR3 sequence: CAISESDLLAGGVYEQYF. The CDR3 DNA reads as TGTGCCATCAGTGAGTCTGACTTACTAGCGGGAGGCGTCTACGAGCAGTACTTC.

The chain employs TRBV28 and TRBJ2-7; D may be TRBD1 (6 bases). V was clipped by 2 bases and J by 3 bases, with 8 bases between them. Germline V gene data show CDR1 as MDHEN and CDR2 as SYDVKM. The CDR3 runs to 13 residues. In nucleotides, the CDR3 is TGTGCCAGCAGTTTACACAGGGTCTACGAGCAGTACTTC. Residues: CASSLHRVYEQYF.

The rearrangement links TRBV2 to TRBJ1-5; a possible D gene is TRBD1 (6 bases). The V and J ends lost 3 bases and 4 bases respectively, with 10 bases between them. There are 14 residues in the CDR3. CDR1 and CDR2 (germline): SNHLY, FYNNEI. DNA of the CDR3: TGTGCCAGCAGTGATTTAAGGGGGAATCAGCCCCAGCATTTT. Its translation: CASSDLRGNQPQHF.